The 19 T cell receptor beta chains presented below share a single source sample, sequenced in a study of cytomegalovirus exposure and HLA in healthy donors. Both 60 Vbeta primers and 13 Jbeta primers went into the PCR. TCRdb keeps only in-frame clones here, not all; method: immunoSEQ multiplex PCR. The table has about 98,000 clones, approximately 79% seen once. Sequencing was done on a sample of PBMCs. The receptors originated from a male donor in good health and CMV-seronegative.

The V call is TRBV2, the J call TRBJ2-3, with 7 bases aligning to TRBD1. The CDR3 has 15 residues. Germline-derived CDR1 and CDR2 are SNHLY and FYNNEI. After removal of 3 bases from V and 3 bases from J, the junction contained 6 bases not matched to a gene. In DNA, the CDR3 is TGTGCCAGCAGTGACCTCAGGGGGAGAACAGATACGCAGTATTTT. It yields the protein CASSDLRGRTDTQYF.

This clone appeared a single time. J is TRBJ1-4 and V is TRBV7-2; 11 bases map to TRBD1. The CDR3 totals 16 residues. With V trimmed by 2 bases and J by 6 bases, 5 bases remained unmatched. The germline V gene encodes CDR1 SGHTA and CDR2 FQGNSA. CDR3 protein: CASSLQGTGGHEKLFF. The DNA for the CDR3 is TGTGCCAGCAGCTTACAAGGGACAGGGGGGCATGAAAAACTGTTTTTT.

The chain joins TRBV7-2 to TRBJ2-7; D may be TRBD1 (6 bases). With 5 bases removed from V and 2 bases from J, the gap between germline ends came to 16 bases. The CDR3 is 15 amino acids. Germline V lookup: CDR1 SGHTA, CDR2 FQGNSA. CDR3 in DNA: TGTGCCAGCAGCCTCACCCGGGACACAGCCTACGAGCAGTACTTC. Residues: CASSLTRDTAYEQYF.

This clone ranks as medium-sized (0.01 to 0.1%). One junction end disagrees with the germline gene, perhaps due to a read error. J is TRBJ2-7 and V is TRBV7-2; TRBD1 agrees at 12 bases. The CDR3 extends over 12 amino acids. Germline-derived CDR1 and CDR2 are SGHTA and FQGNSA. CDR3 amino acids: CASSSGTGGEDF. The CDR3, as DNA: TGTGCCAGCAGCTCCGGGACAGGGGGCGAAGACTTC.

The chain joins TRBV9 to TRBJ1-4; maybe TRBD1 (5 bases). Between the trimmed V and J ends, which lost 0 bases and 3 bases, there was a span of 9 bases. CDR1 and CDR2 (germline): SGDLS, YYNGEE. CDR3 size: 15 residues. The CDR3 region is CASSVVGGSNEKLFF. The DNA for the CDR3 is TGTGCCAGCAGCGTAGTTGGGGGGTCTAATGAAAAACTGTTTTTT.

The V gene is TRBV5-4, the J gene TRBJ2-7; 7 bases are shared with TRBD1. CDR3 length: 13 residues. V lost 4 bases, J lost 4 bases, and 5 bases stayed unmatched. Germline CDR1 is SGHNT and CDR2 is YYREEE (reference sequence). The CDR3 nucleotides read TGTGCCAGCAGCCACGGGACAGAATACGAGCAGTACTTC. Its protein is CASSHGTEYEQYF. Looking up the rest from reference TRBV5-4 and TRBJ2-7 gives the full variable domain: ETGVTQSPTHLIKTRGQQVTLRCSSQSGHNTVSWYQQALGQGPQFIFQYYREEENGRGNFPPRFSGLQFPNYSSELNVNALELDDSALYLCASSHGTEYEQYFGPGTRLTVT.

The chain couples TRBV9 to TRBJ2-1; TRBD2 agrees at 7 bases. The CDR3 length is 14 residues. The germline V gene has CDR1 SGDLS and CDR2 YYNGEE. Unmatched junction bases numbered 7, after V lost 2 bases and J lost 8 bases. The CDR3 loop is CASSVWGGSDEQFF. Here the CDR3 DNA reads TGTGCCAGCAGCGTGTGGGGGGGGTCCGATGAGCAGTTCTTC.

This clone has just one count. The J gene is TRBJ2-5, the V gene TRBV9; D gene unclear. V lost 3 bases to trimming and J lost 2 bases, with 8 bases between them. Germline V gene sequence: CDR1 SGDLS, CDR2 YYNGEE. CDR3 length equals 13 residues. This CDR3 reads CASSAGRQETQYF. The CDR3 region has the DNA TGTGCCAGCAGCGCTGGCAGACAAGAGACCCAGTACTTC.

The chain recombines TRBV10-2 with TRBJ1-5, with 7 bases identical to TRBD1. The CDR3 has 13 amino acids. Unmatched junction bases numbered 8, after V lost 8 bases and J lost 7 bases. Germline CDR1 is WSHSY and CDR2 is SAAADI. CDR3 sequence: CASGQGGGQPQHF. The CDR3 DNA sequence: TGCGCCAGCGGTCAGGGGGGCGGGCAGCCCCAGCATTTT.

The chain carries TRBV28 and TRBJ2-7; TRBD2 matches at 14 bases. This CDR3 is built from 17 residues. Germline trimming cut 6 bases from V and 4 bases from J; bases unmatched to any gene: 11. Looked up from germline, CDR1 is MDHEN and CDR2 is SYDVKM. As DNA, the CDR3 is TGTGCCAGCAGGGGACTAGCGGGAGACCCTCCTTTTTACGAGCAGTACTTC. It encodes CASRGLAGDPPFYEQYF.

V is TRBV9 and J is TRBJ1-3; TRBD1 agrees at 7 bases. CDR3 length: 17 residues. The V gene end was trimmed by 4 bases and the J gene end by 2 bases; junction bases not matched to a gene: 12. Looked up from germline, CDR1 is SGDLS and CDR2 is YYNGEE. The CDR3 loop reads CASSPHNIQGTGNTIYF. CDR3 nucleotide sequence: TGTGCCAGCAGCCCTCACAATATACAGGGGACTGGAAACACCATATATTTT.

The J gene is TRBJ2-5, the V gene TRBV27; TRBD2 is a possible D gene (6 bases). Per germline, CDR1 MNHEY and CDR2 SMNVEV (reference sequence). The V and J ends lost 7 bases and 5 bases respectively, with 14 bases between them. This CDR3 has 13 amino acids. The CDR3 DNA sequence: TGTGCCAGCAATTCCGGAGGGGATGAGACCCAGTACTTC. As protein: CASNSGGDETQYF.

The V call is TRBV28, the J call TRBJ2-1; 11 bases map to TRBD2. Germline CDR1 is MDHEN and CDR2 is SYDVKM. Losses at the gene ends were 6 bases for V and 7 bases for J; bases not matched to a gene: 8. This CDR3 is built from 15 residues. The CDR3 sequence is CASSNLAGGGNEQFF. CDR3 nucleotides: TGTGCCAGCAGCAATCTAGCGGGAGGAGGTAATGAGCAGTTCTTC.

V usage is TRBV7-9 and J usage is TRBJ1-2; D is undetermined. This CDR3 is built from 12 residues. Germline CDR1 and CDR2: SEHNR and FQNEAQ (reference sequence). Trimming pared 5 bases from V and 7 bases from J, leaving 11 bases between. Here the CDR3 reads CASSPLGGGYTF. The CDR3 DNA reads TGTGCCAGCAGCCCTCTTGGCGGTGGCTACACCTTC.

In its sample, this clone was seen a few times. The chain links TRBV6-5 to TRBJ2-7; 7 bases are a match to TRBD2. Germline CDR1 reads MNHEY; CDR2 reads SVGAGI. The CDR3 has 15 residues. Germline trimming cut 1 base from V and 2 bases from J; bases unmatched to any gene: 5. This CDR3 is CASSYWGGLAYEQYF. The CDR3 DNA follows: TGTGCCAGCAGTTACTGGGGGGGTCTTGCCTACGAGCAGTACTTC.

The chain uses TRBV5-1 and TRBJ2-1; D call uncertain. Germline V gene lookup returns CDR1 SGHRS and CDR2 YFSETQ. Trimming shortened V by 0 bases and J by 7 bases, and 5 bases separated the two germline ends. The CDR3 is made up of 12 amino acids. In nucleotides, the CDR3 is TGCGCCAGCAGCTTGGGGGCTAATGAGCAGTTCTTC. Amino acids: CASSLGANEQFF. Full variable domain (remainder filled in from reference TRBV5-1 and TRBJ2-1): KAGVTQTPRYLIKTRGQQVTLSCSPISGHRSVSWYQQTPGQGLQFLFEYFSETQRNKGNFPGRFSGRQFSNSRSEMNVSTLELGDSALYLCASSLGANEQFFGPGTRLTVL.

The gene calls are TRBV18 and TRBJ1-1; D is ambiguous. CDR3 length: 14 residues. Germline lookup yields CDR1 KGHSH and CDR2 LQKENI. The V end lost 0 bases, the J end lost 3 bases, and 8 bases lay between the germline ends. The CDR3 loop is CASSPPLGYTEAFF. CDR3 nucleotides: TGTGCCAGCTCACCACCCCTCGGGTACACTGAAGCTTTCTTT.

This clone has only a few counts. V and J are TRBV18 and TRBJ2-7; 10 bases are shared with TRBD1. The CDR3 has 14 amino acids. CDR1 and CDR2 (germline): KGHSH, LQKENI. The V gene end was trimmed by 8 bases and the J gene end by 4 bases; junction bases not matched to a gene: 8. DNA for the CDR3: TGTGCCAGCGCAAGGGACAGGGGTCGTTACGAGCAGTACTTC. The encoded protein is CASARDRGRYEQYF.

This clone was detected only a few times. The chain joins TRBV11-3 to TRBJ2-3; a weak D match, TRBD2 (5 bases). The germline CDR1 and CDR2 sequences are SGHNT and YENEEA. The CDR3 extends over 17 amino acids. The germline V and J ends were trimmed by 1 base and 2 bases, with 16 bases remaining between them. The DNA of the CDR3 is TGTGCCAGCAGCTTAGGGGATCGGGCTAGCACCACAGATACGCAGTATTTT. Encoded protein: CASSLGDRASTTDTQYF.